One and the same sample provided the 28 T cell receptor beta chains below, sequenced in a study of human T cells and chemical hapten exposure. TCRdb re-derived calls from the RACE reads in MiXCR, one entry per CDR3 protein. The sample includes fewer than 40,000 distinct CDR3 sequences, roughly an eighth of them seen just once. The time point: patch test 3, about 24 weeks after DPC sensitization. The treatment: therapeutic diphenylcyclopropenone sensitization with weekly scalp DPC. The authors extracted total RNA from unfractionated whole blood. Sequencing used whole blood, obtained in connection with sensitization to the hapten diphenylcyclopropenone (DPC). The source of these receptors is a woman in her thirties or forties with alopecia areata. Some clones in this sample may be carry-over from other donors' samples.

The sample holds many counts of this clonotype. The chain carries TRBV28 and TRBJ1-3; D is perhaps TRBD1 (5 bases). CDR1 is MDHEN and CDR2 is SYDVKM in the germline V gene. This CDR3 is 14 amino acids long. The V end lost 0 bases, the J end lost 2 bases, and 5 bases lay between the germline ends. CDR3 residues: CASSLWGPGNTIYF. CDR3 sequence (DNA): TGTGCCAGCAGTTTATGGGGGCCTGGAAACACCATATATTTT. Full variable domain (remainder filled in from reference TRBV28 and TRBJ1-3): DVKVTQSSRYLVKRTGEKVFLECVQDMDHENMFWYRQDPGLGLRLIYFSYDVKMKEKGDIPEGYSVSREKKERFSLILESASTNQTSMYLCASSLWGPGNTIYFGEGSWLTVV.

This clonotype was detected many times. This chain joins TRBV7-3 and TRBJ2-2; D is unclear. The CDR3 covers 13 residues. Trimming cost V 3 bases and J 5 bases, with 7 bases left between them. CDR1 is SGHTA and CDR2 is FQGTGA in the germline V gene. CDR3 coding DNA: TGTGCCAGCAGCTTCGACGGGACCGGGGAGCTGTTTTTT. Protein: CASSFDGTGELFF.

This clonotype was counted ten times or more. J is TRBJ2-5 and V is TRBV12-3 or TRBV12-4; TRBD2 agrees at 7 bases. The CDR3 totals 15 residues. V trimming: 3 bases; J trimming: 2 bases; junction bases outside the gene matches: 6. For the CDR3, the DNA is TGTGCCAGCAGTTTCCCAGCGGGGCAGCAAGAGACCCAGTACTTC. Amino acid sequence: CASSFPAGQQETQYF.

The gene calls are TRBV6-6 and TRBJ2-6; no firm D call. V was clipped by 2 bases and J by 0 bases, with 11 bases between them. The CDR3 runs to 17 residues. The germline V gene has CDR1 MNHNY and CDR2 SVGAGI (reference sequence). In DNA, the CDR3 is TGTGCCAGCAGTTACGGGGTATATTCCTCTGGGGCCAACGTCCTGACTTTC. Encoded protein: CASSYGVYSSGANVLTF.

This clonotype was counted at least ten times. The gene calls are TRBV5-4 and TRBJ1-3; unclear D gene. Germline V gene data show CDR1 as SGHNT and CDR2 as YYREEE (reference sequence). Trimming took 0 bases from V and 1 from J, leaving 8 bases between them. The CDR3 is 15 amino acids. DNA of the CDR3: TGTGCCAGCAGCTTGGGTCGGGGATCTGGAAACACCATATATTTT. The encoded protein is CASSLGRGSGNTIYF.

The rearrangement joins TRBV10-3 to TRBJ2-7; the D gene could be TRBD1 or TRBD2 (5 bases each). The CDR3 sequence is 13 residues long. The ends were cut back, 5 bases at V and 7 bases at J, with 15 bases in the middle. In germline, CDR1 is ENHRY, CDR2 SYGVKD. The CDR3 spells CAISWERDGEQYF. DNA for the CDR3: TGTGCCATCAGTTGGGAGAGGGACGGGGAGCAGTACTTC.

The chain recombines TRBV7-9 with TRBJ1-3, with D possibly TRBD1 on 5 matching bases. V lost 3 bases and J lost 2, with 8 bases in between. CDR3 length: 14 amino acids. The germline gives CDR1 SEHNR, CDR2 FQNEAQ (reference sequence). CDR3 sequence: CASSFQGPGNTIYF. DNA of the CDR3: TGTGCCAGCAGCTTCCAGGGACCTGGAAACACCATATATTTT.

The chain carries TRBV11-2 and TRBJ2-3; maybe TRBD2 (6 bases). The V end was cut by 5 bases, the J end by 0 bases, with 15 bases between. Germline CDR1 SGHAT, CDR2 FQNNGV. This CDR3 comprises 16 residues. The CDR3 DNA reads TGTGCCAGCAGCATGCGGCTAGCGACCAGCACAGATACGCAGTATTTT. Amino acids: CASSMRLATSTDTQYF. Variable domain in full (rest from reference TRBV11-2 and TRBJ2-3): EAGVAQSPRYKIIEKRQSVAFWCNPISGHATLYWYQQILGQGPKLLIQFQNNGVVDDSQLPKDRFSAERLKGVDSTLKIQPAKLEDSAVYLCASSMRLATSTDTQYFGPGTRLTVL.

This clonotype was counted only a few times. The CDR3 DNA follows: TGTGCCAGCAGCGTAGGAGACAGGACGGCAGAGACCCAGTACTTC. Protein sequence: CASSVGDRTAETQYF. The rearrangement links TRBV9 to TRBJ2-5; tentatively, D is TRBD1 (6 bases). Looked up from germline, CDR1 is SGDLS and CDR2 is YYNGEE. This CDR3 region has 15 residues. Trimming pared 0 bases from V and 4 bases from J, leaving 13 bases between.

This chain connects TRBV7-2 to TRBJ1-3; 9 bases are shared with TRBD1. Germline V gene sequence: CDR1 SGHTA, CDR2 FQGNSA. The V segment lost 0 bases and the J segment 4 bases; nucleotides outside the gene matches: 7. This CDR3 spans 17 amino acids. In DNA, the CDR3 is TGTGCCAGCAGCTTAGCCTCCCCCGGGACAGGGGGAAACACCATATATTTT. Translating gives CASSLASPGTGGNTIYF.

The chain is built from TRBV5-5 and TRBJ1-1, with a possible D match to TRBD1 (6 bases). The CDR3 has 15 residues. Germline-derived CDR1 and CDR2 are SGHKS and YYEKEE (reference sequence). Trimming removed 0 bases from V and 0 bases from J, with 9 bases in between. CDR3: CASSLEGQMNTEAFF. For the CDR3, the DNA is TGTGCCAGCAGCTTGGAAGGACAGATGAACACTGAAGCTTTCTTT.

CDR3 sequence (DNA): TGTGCCAGCAGTGCCCAGGGGGCTGGGGCCAACGTCCTGACTTTC. Residues: CASSAQGAGANVLTF. This chain links TRBV12-3 or TRBV12-4 with TRBJ2-6; 7 bases align to TRBD1. J lost 2 bases, V lost 5 bases, and 3 bases had no gene match. CDR3 length equals 15 residues.

This clonotype was seen repeatedly, ten times or more. The rearrangement links TRBV11-2 to TRBJ1-1, with D tentatively TRBD1 (6 bases). CDR3 length: 14 amino acids. The V and J ends lost 2 bases and 5 bases respectively, with 12 bases between them. Germline values: CDR1 SGHAT, CDR2 FQNNGV. For the CDR3, the DNA is TGTGCCAGCAGCTTAAGATACAGGGAAACTGAAGCTTTCTTT. Protein product: CASSLRYRETEAFF. The full variable domain, its missing parts supplied by reference TRBV11-2 and TRBJ1-1, is EAGVAQSPRYKIIEKRQSVAFWCNPISGHATLYWYQQILGQGPKLLIQFQNNGVVDDSQLPKDRFSAERLKGVDSTLKIQPAKLEDSAVYLCASSLRYRETEAFFGQGTRLTVV.

This clonotype was picked up many times. V gene TRBV28 combines with J gene TRBJ1-2, with TRBD1 as a possible D gene (5 bases). CDR1 is MDHEN and CDR2 is SYDVKM in the germline V gene. The CDR3 spans 13 residues. V was shortened by 4 bases and J by 4 bases, with 10 bases between the two germline ends. The chain's CDR3 is CASSSSGTYGYTF. DNA of the CDR3: TGTGCCAGCAGTTCCTCCGGGACCTATGGCTACACCTTC.

This clonotype was observed at least ten times. CDR3 residues: CSGRVTGGQQETQYF. The CDR3, as DNA: TGCAGCGGTAGGGTCACAGGAGGCCAACAAGAGACCCAGTACTTC. The V gene is TRBV29-1, the J gene TRBJ2-5; TRBD1 or TRBD2 may be the D gene (5 bases each). This CDR3 is 15 amino acids long. Germline CDR1 is SQVTM and CDR2 is ANQGSEA. V dropped 7 bases and J dropped 2 bases, with 20 bases sitting between them.

This clonotype was recorded a few times. The chain has TRBV20-1 and TRBJ1-1; no definite D call. V dropped 6 bases and J dropped 6 bases, with 17 bases sitting between them. Looked up from germline, CDR1 is DFQATT and CDR2 is SNEGSKA (reference sequence). The CDR3 covers 13 residues. The CDR3 reads CSAKGPRQAEAFF. CDR3 coding DNA: TGCAGTGCCAAGGGCCCCCGCCAGGCTGAAGCTTTCTTT.

This clonotype was found many times. V is TRBV24-1 and J is TRBJ1-1; D gene ambiguous. Trimming took 3 bases from V and 4 from J, leaving 8 bases between them. Germline CDR1 is KGHDR and CDR2 is SFDVKD. CDR3 length equals 13 residues. The CDR3, as DNA: TGTGCCACCAGTGATCAGACGGCCACTGAAGCTTTCTTT. This codes for CATSDQTATEAFF.

This clonotype turned up a few times. This chain joins TRBV2 and TRBJ1-4, with a tentative D call TRBD1 (5 bases). The CDR3 consists of 13 residues. Germline V lookup: CDR1 SNHLY, CDR2 FYNNEI. The ends were cut back, 6 bases at V and 5 bases at J, with 10 bases in the middle. CDR3 protein: CASSQGPNEKLFF. In nucleotides, the CDR3 is TGTGCCAGCAGCCAGGGCCCGAATGAAAAACTGTTTTTT.

In its sample, this clonotype was seen a few times. The rearrangement uses TRBV6-6 and TRBJ2-5; a possible D gene is TRBD1 (5 bases). Germline CDR1 MNHNY, CDR2 SVGAGI (reference sequence). The CDR3 length is 19 residues. V shed 2 bases and J shed 2 bases, with 24 bases lying between them. Written as DNA, the CDR3 is TGTGCCAGCAGTTACCGGACCCGTATAGGGGCCCCGCCACAAGAGACCCAGTACTTC. Protein: CASSYRTRIGAPPQETQYF.

In this sample, this clonotype turned up many times. The genes are TRBV29-1 and TRBJ1-5; D uncertain. CDR1 is SQVTM and CDR2 is ANQGSEA in the germline V gene. CDR3 length equals 16 residues. V lost 1 base and J lost 0, with 13 bases in between. CDR3 nucleotides: TGCAGCGTTGAAGTCCCTCCGGCAGGTAGCAATCAGCCCCAGCATTTT. Translating gives CSVEVPPAGSNQPQHF.

A few counts support this clonotype. The gene calls are TRBV28 and TRBJ2-3; D ambiguous. The ends were cut back, 4 bases at V and 4 bases at J, with 6 bases in the middle. The CDR3 has 12 residues. The germline gives CDR1 MDHEN, CDR2 SYDVKM. CDR3 nucleotides: TGTGCCAGCAGTTACCCCGCAGATACGCAGTATTTT. Its translation: CASSYPADTQYF.

The rearrangement joins TRBV29-1 to TRBJ1-1, with D unresolved. Germline V gene sequence: CDR1 SQVTM, CDR2 ANQGSEA. This CDR3 region has 12 residues. The V end lost 4 bases, the J end lost 5 bases, and 11 bases lay between the germline ends. The CDR3 here is CSVGRDRTEAFF. CDR3 nucleotide sequence: TGCAGCGTTGGCCGGGATAGGACTGAAGCTTTCTTT.

This clonotype showed up many times. The rearrangement joins TRBV6-5 to TRBJ2-7; D possibly corresponds to TRBD2 (5 bases). With 4 bases removed from V and 6 bases from J, the gap between germline ends came to 13 bases. CDR1 and CDR2 from the germline V gene are MNHEY and SVGAGI. The CDR3 runs to 13 residues. The CDR3 here is CASSSGEIAEQYF. The CDR3 region has the DNA TGTGCCAGCAGTTCCGGGGAAATAGCCGAGCAGTACTTC.

This clonotype has a count of ten or more. V usage is TRBV7-2 and J usage is TRBJ1-1; D remains unclear. CDR3 length: 15 residues. Per germline, CDR1 SGHTA and CDR2 FQGNSA. V was cut by 4 bases and J by 2 bases, with 14 bases left in between. The CDR3 loop is CASSSNALINTEAFF. CDR3 DNA sequence: TGTGCCAGCAGCTCGAACGCACTTATTAACACTGAAGCTTTCTTT.

The chain employs TRBV6-1 and TRBJ2-1; 12 bases map to TRBD2. CDR1 MNHNS and CDR2 SASEGT come from the germline V gene. CDR3 length: 14 residues. J gave up 9 bases and V 7 bases, and 7 bases lay outside the gene matches. The CDR3 region is CASTLAGGISEQFF. The DNA for the CDR3 is TGTGCCAGCACCCTAGCGGGGGGGATAAGTGAGCAGTTCTTC.

There are many counts of this clonotype. The chain is built from TRBV20-1 and TRBJ1-5; no definite D call. CDR1 is DFQATT and CDR2 is SNEGSKA in the germline V gene (reference sequence). The V and J ends lost 4 bases and 2 bases respectively, with 12 bases between them. The CDR3 covers 14 residues. The CDR3 spells CSAMVPLGNQPQHF. CDR3 in DNA: TGCAGTGCTATGGTCCCGTTGGGCAATCAGCCCCAGCATTTT.

This clonotype was counted at least ten times. The chain carries TRBV10-2 and TRBJ2-7; D gene uncertain. Between the trimmed V and J ends, which lost 0 bases and 6 bases, there was a span of 9 bases. Germline assignment: CDR1 WSHSY and CDR2 SAAADI. This CDR3 has 13 amino acids. CDR3 amino acids: CASSESSRREQYF. CDR3 coding DNA: TGCGCCAGCAGTGAGTCCTCCAGGCGCGAGCAGTACTTC.

This clonotype was counted many times. The V call is TRBV19, the J call TRBJ1-5, with 7 bases identical to TRBD1. CDR3 length: 15 residues. The V gene end was trimmed by 5 bases and the J gene end by 4 bases; junction bases not matched to a gene: 8. The germline V gene has CDR1 LNHDA and CDR2 SQIVND (reference sequence). CDR3 amino acids: CASSFGTERNQPQHF. DNA for the CDR3: TGTGCCAGTAGTTTTGGGACAGAAAGGAATCAGCCCCAGCATTTT.